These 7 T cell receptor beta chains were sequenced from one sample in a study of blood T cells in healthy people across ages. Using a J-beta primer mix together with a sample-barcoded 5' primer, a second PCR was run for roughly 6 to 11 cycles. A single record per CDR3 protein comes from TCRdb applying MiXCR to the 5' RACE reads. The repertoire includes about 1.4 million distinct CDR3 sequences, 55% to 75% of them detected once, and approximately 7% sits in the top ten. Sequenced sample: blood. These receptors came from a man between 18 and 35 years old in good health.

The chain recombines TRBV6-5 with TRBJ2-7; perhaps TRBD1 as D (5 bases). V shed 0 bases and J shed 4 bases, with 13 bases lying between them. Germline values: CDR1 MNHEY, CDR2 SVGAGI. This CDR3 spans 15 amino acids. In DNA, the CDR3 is TGTGCCAGCAGTTACTCCGACCTACAGGTGTACGAGCAGTACTTC. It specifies CASSYSDLQVYEQYF.

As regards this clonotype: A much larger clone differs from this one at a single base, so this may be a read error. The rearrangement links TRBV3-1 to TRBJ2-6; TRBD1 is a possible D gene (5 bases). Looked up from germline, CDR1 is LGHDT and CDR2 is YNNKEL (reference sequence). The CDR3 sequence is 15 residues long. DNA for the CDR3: TGTGCCAGCAGCCAAGACTACTCTGGGGCCACCGTCCTGACTTTC. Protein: CASSQDYSGATVLTF.

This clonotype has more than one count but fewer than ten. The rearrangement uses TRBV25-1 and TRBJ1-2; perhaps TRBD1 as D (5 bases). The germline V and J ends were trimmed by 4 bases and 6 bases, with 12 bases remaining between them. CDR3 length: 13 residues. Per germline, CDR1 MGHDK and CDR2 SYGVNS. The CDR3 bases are TGTGCCAGCAGTGTAGGGGTTTCGGATGGCTACACCTTC. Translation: CASSVGVSDGYTF.

CDR3 loop: CSVRTGRETDTQYF. The CDR3 nucleotides read TGCAGCGTTCGGACAGGGAGGGAGACAGATACGCAGTATTTT. This rearrangement joins TRBV29-1 to TRBJ2-3; TRBD1 is a possible D gene (8 bases). Germline loops: CDR1 SQVTM, CDR2 ANQGSEA. V lost 5 bases, J lost 3 bases, and 15 bases lay in between. This CDR3 has 14 amino acids.

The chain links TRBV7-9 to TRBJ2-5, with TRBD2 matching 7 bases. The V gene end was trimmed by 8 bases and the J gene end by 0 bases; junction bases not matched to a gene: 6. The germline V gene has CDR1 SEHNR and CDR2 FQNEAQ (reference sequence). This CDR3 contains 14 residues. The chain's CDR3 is CASGREAYQETQYF. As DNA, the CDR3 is TGTGCCAGCGGGAGGGAGGCTTACCAAGAGACCCAGTACTTC.

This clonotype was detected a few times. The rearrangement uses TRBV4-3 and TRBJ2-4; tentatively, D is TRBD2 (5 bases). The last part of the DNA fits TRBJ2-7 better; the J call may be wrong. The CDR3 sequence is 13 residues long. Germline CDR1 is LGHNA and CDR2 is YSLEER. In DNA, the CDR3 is TGCGCCAGCAGCCAAATACGGGACTACGAGCAGTACTTC. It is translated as CASSQIRDYEQYF.

The CDR3 spells CSARAGRGRAYEQYF. In nucleotides, the CDR3 is TGCAGTGCTAGAGCGGGCCGCGGGAGGGCCTACGAGCAGTACTTC. The chain combines TRBV20-1 with TRBJ2-7; 9 bases align to TRBD2. Germline V gene lookup returns CDR1 DFQATT and CDR2 SNEGSKA (reference sequence). The CDR3 length is 15 residues. Unmatched junction bases numbered 6, after V lost 1 base and J lost 2 bases.